These 17 T cell receptor beta chains originate from one sample sequenced in a study of blood T cell repertoires in COVID-19. Here immunoSEQ multiplex PCR was the method, and the copy in TCRdb shows in-frame clones only, minus some. The table lists 100,000 to 120,000 clones, around nine tenths of them singletons. The sequenced sample was peripheral blood. These receptors were obtained from a woman in her forties or fifties with acute or convalescent COVID-19.

The chain has TRBV3-1 (or the pseudogene TRBV3-2) and TRBJ2-1, with D possibly matching TRBD2 (8 bases). CDR3 length: 18 residues. In germline, CDR1 is LGHDT, CDR2 YNNKEL (reference sequence). Trimming shortened V by 4 bases and J by 2 bases, and 21 bases separated the two germline ends. The CDR3 DNA is TGTGCCAGCAGCCGCCGAAGTGACGGGAGGGGGCCCTACAATGAGCAGTTCTTC. This codes for CASSRRSDGRGPYNEQFF.

This chain joins TRBV27 and TRBJ2-3, with D maybe TRBD2 (6 bases). Germline V CDR1 and CDR2: MNHEY, SMNVEV (reference sequence). Between the trimmed V and J ends, which lost 2 bases and 2 bases, there was a span of 14 bases. The CDR3 length is 16 residues. The chain's CDR3 is CASSLTAGLNTDTQYF. The CDR3 DNA reads as TGTGCCAGCAGTTTAACTGCGGGACTTAACACAGATACGCAGTATTTT.

The chain employs TRBV5-1 and TRBJ2-3, with 16 bases aligning to TRBD2. The length of the CDR3 is 17 residues. CDR1 and CDR2 (germline): SGHRS, YFSETQ. Trimming removed 4 bases from V and 5 bases from J; junction bases left unmatched: 7. The DNA of the CDR3 is TGCGCCAGCAGCCCTGGGACTAGCGGGAGGGCAGGAGATACGCAGTATTTT. Translating gives CASSPGTSGRAGDTQYF.

This sequence joins TRBV5-1 and TRBJ2-5, with D maybe TRBD2 (6 bases). The germline V and J ends were trimmed by 1 base and 4 bases, with 17 bases remaining between them. CDR1 is SGHRS and CDR2 is YFSETQ in the germline V gene. The length of the CDR3 is 16 residues. As DNA, the CDR3 is TGCGCCAGCAGCTTGTTCATTGGGAGGATGGGAGAGACCCAGTACTTC. This translates into CASSLFIGRMGETQYF. The complete variable domain, with remaining parts taken from reference TRBV5-1 and TRBJ2-5, reads KAGVTQTPRYLIKTRGQQVTLSCSPISGHRSVSWYQQTPGQGLQFLFEYFSETQRNKGNFPGRFSGRQFSNSRSEMNVSTLELGDSALYLCASSLFIGRMGETQYFGPGTRLLVL.

The rearrangement links TRBV2 to TRBJ2-7; the D is unclear. Trimming removed 6 bases at V and 3 bases at J, with 12 bases between. This CDR3 is built from 13 residues. Germline V gives CDR1 SNHLY, CDR2 FYNNEI. CDR3 protein: CASSSDRSYEQYF. CDR3 nucleotides: TGTGCCAGCAGCTCGGATAGGAGCTACGAGCAGTACTTC. The full variable domain, rest sourced from reference TRBV2 and TRBJ2-7, is EPEVTQTPSHQVTQMGQEVILRCVPISNHLYFYWYRQILGQKVEFLVSFYNNEISEKSEIFDDQFSVERPDGSNFTLKIRSTKLEDSAMYFCASSSDRSYEQYFGPGTRLTVT.

This chain links TRBV4-1 with TRBJ2-3, with D perhaps TRBD2 (6 bases). The CDR3 spans 20 residues. The V gene's germline CDR1 is MGHRA and CDR2 YSYEKL. Trimming left V 0 bases short and J 1 base short, with 23 bases between. The CDR3 loop reads CASSQDQTYYGGVGTDTQYF. DNA for the CDR3: TGCGCCAGCAGCCAAGACCAGACTTATTACGGGGGAGTTGGCACAGATACGCAGTATTTT.

This rearrangement joins TRBV11-2 to TRBJ2-5; maybe TRBD2 (6 bases). The V and J ends lost 5 bases and 4 bases respectively, with 23 bases between them. The CDR3 runs to 17 residues. Germline V gene data show CDR1 as SGHAT and CDR2 as FQNNGV. CDR3 amino acids: CASSQSSVRGVGETQYF. CDR3 DNA sequence: TGTGCCAGCAGCCAATCATCGGTGCGGGGCGTTGGAGAGACCCAGTACTTC.

The rearrangement links TRBV19 to TRBJ2-2; TRBD1 might be the D (6 bases). CDR1 LNHDA and CDR2 SQIVND come from the germline V gene (reference sequence). V shed 6 bases and J shed 6 bases, with 23 bases lying between them. This CDR3 spans 17 amino acids. The CDR3 sequence is CASSLQPGQGVSGELFF. CDR3 DNA sequence: TGTGCCAGTAGCTTGCAGCCGGGACAAGGCGTCTCCGGGGAGCTGTTTTTT.

J is TRBJ2-5 and V is TRBV11-3, with D possibly being TRBD1 (6 bases). Germline loops: CDR1 SGHNT, CDR2 YENEEA. The CDR3 is 12 residues long. V was cut by 5 bases and J by 5 bases, with 9 bases left in between. The chain's CDR3 is CASSIDRETQYF. For the CDR3, the DNA is TGTGCCAGCAGCATCGACAGGGAGACCCAGTACTTC.

This chain connects TRBV19 to TRBJ2-1; 12 bases are a match to TRBD2. CDR1 is LNHDA, CDR2 SQIVND, per germline (reference sequence). Germline trimming cut 7 bases from V and 5 bases from J; bases unmatched to any gene: 6. CDR3 length equals 15 residues. CDR3 sequence: CASIRLAGDHNEQFF. The CDR3 DNA reads as TGTGCCAGTATAAGACTAGCGGGGGACCACAATGAGCAGTTCTTC.

J is TRBJ2-1 and V is TRBV7-6; D possibly corresponds to TRBD1 (5 bases). V was pared by 4 bases and J by 8 bases, with 12 bases between. CDR3 length: 13 amino acids. CDR1 and CDR2 from the germline V gene are SGHVS and FNYEAQ. CDR3 coding DNA: TGTGCCAGCAGCTCGTTAGGACACCATGAGCAGTTCTTC. It yields the protein CASSSLGHHEQFF.

This clone was seen more than once but under ten times. The chain uses TRBV5-4 and TRBJ2-3; tentative D call: TRBD2 (5 bases). Trimming removed 0 bases from V and 0 bases from J, with 8 bases in between. Germline V gene lookup returns CDR1 SGHNT and CDR2 YYREEE (reference sequence). The length of the CDR3 is 15 residues. The CDR3 region is CASSLAGVSTDTQYF. The CDR3 bases are TGTGCCAGCAGCTTGGCCGGGGTAAGCACAGATACGCAGTATTTT.

The chain employs TRBV15 and TRBJ2-3; D is possibly TRBD2 (5 bases). V was pared by 0 bases and J by 0 bases, with 13 bases between. The V gene's germline CDR1 is LNHNV and CDR2 YYDKDF (reference sequence). The CDR3 spans 17 residues. CDR3 coding DNA: TGTGCCACCAGCAGAGATCTGAGCGGCACCAGCACAGATACGCAGTATTTT. Protein sequence: CATSRDLSGTSTDTQYF.

J is TRBJ2-4 and V is TRBV5-8; a weak D match, TRBD2 (5 bases). The germline CDR1 and CDR2 sequences are SGHTS and YDEGEE. This CDR3 region has 16 residues. The V and J ends lost 3 bases and 0 bases respectively, with 13 bases between them. The CDR3 reads CASSWRATVAKNIQYF. The CDR3 DNA sequence: TGTGCCAGCAGCTGGCGGGCGACGGTAGCCAAAAACATTCAGTACTTC.

This clone is a singleton in its sample. V and J are TRBV6-4 and TRBJ1-2; 10 bases line up with TRBD1. V lost 2 bases and J lost 3; bases outside the gene matches: 3. Germline lookup yields CDR1 MRHNA and CDR2 SNTAGT. CDR3 size: 15 residues. The CDR3 sequence: CASSDGTGEDYGYTF. In nucleotides, the CDR3 is TGTGCCAGCAGTGACGGGACAGGGGAGGACTATGGCTACACCTTC.

The rearrangement joins TRBV7-6 to TRBJ1-2, with TRBD1 as a possible D gene (6 bases). Germline V gene sequence: CDR1 SGHVS, CDR2 FNYEAQ. This CDR3 region has 16 residues. V was shortened by 5 bases and J by 0 bases, with 16 bases between the two germline ends. CDR3 amino acids: CASSPGTRGSNYGYTF. DNA of the CDR3: TGTGCCAGCAGCCCCGGGACAAGGGGCTCTAACTATGGCTACACCTTC.

The chain couples TRBV5-5 to TRBJ1-3; D is uncertain. CDR3 length: 15 amino acids. Between the trimmed V and J ends, which lost 1 base and 2 bases, there was a span of 10 bases. The germline V gene has CDR1 SGHKS and CDR2 YYEKEE (reference sequence). The CDR3 sequence is CASSLLAGTGNTIYF. The DNA for the CDR3 is TGTGCCAGCAGCTTGTTGGCCGGGACTGGAAACACCATATATTTT.